The 14 T cell receptor beta chains presented below share a single source sample, sequenced in a study of CD4 T cells in relation to SARS-CoV-2 and coronaviruses (dated by TCRdb to the early 2020s). CD4+ T cells from unexposed donors were collected before the COVID-19 pandemic (2011-2018). Following 10 days of culture, the EasySep CD4+ T cell isolation kit was used to isolate CD4+ T cells. The library was obtained by the immunoSEQ multiplex PCR assay. In TCRdb, the immuneACCESS table is reduced to in-frame sequences with V and J assigned. These tables do not hold every clone; where another copy was compared, an unresolved V gene accounts for under half, and the others remain unexplained. The sample table contains approximately 25,000 clones; only one count was recorded for 70% to 75% of them. About 17% of the sample is in the top ten clones. Which antigens these TCRs recognize remains unknown. Sample: CD4+ T cells from PBMCs, cultured in vitro. These receptors originate from a human donor in good health.

This clone was detected only a few times. The chain recombines TRBV28 with TRBJ1-2; no clear D. This CDR3 spans 13 amino acids. Trimming left V 6 bases short and J 4 bases short, with 12 bases between. Per the germline V gene, CDR1 is MDHEN and CDR2 is SYDVKM. CDR3 sequence reads: CASSLLGIYGYTF. CDR3 nucleotide sequence: TGTGCCAGCAGCCTCCTAGGGATCTATGGCTACACCTTC.

This clone has only one observation. The chain joins TRBV3-1 (or the pseudogene TRBV3-2) to TRBJ2-2; D ambiguous. CDR1 is LGHDT and CDR2 is YNNKEL in the germline V gene (reference sequence). The CDR3 is 15 amino acids. The germline V and J ends were trimmed by 4 bases and 5 bases, with 14 bases remaining between them. The CDR3 DNA sequence: TGTGCCAGCAGCCCTTTAGTGGAGTCGACCGGGGAGCTGTTTTTT. Amino acid sequence: CASSPLVESTGELFF.

V and J are TRBV14 and TRBJ2-7; unclear D gene. The CDR3 is 14 residues long. Per the germline V gene, CDR1 is SGHDN and CDR2 is FVKESK. With 4 bases removed from V and 0 bases from J, the gap between germline ends came to 10 bases. DNA for the CDR3: TGTGCCAGCAGCCGAGACTGGAGCTCCTACGAGCAGTACTTC. The encoded protein is CASSRDWSSYEQYF.

This chain links TRBV5-1 with TRBJ1-6; TRBD1 aligns across 10 bases. V shed 0 bases and J 8 bases; nucleotides not matched to a gene: 2. The CDR3 covers 15 residues. Germline assignment: CDR1 SGHRS and CDR2 YFSETQ. For the CDR3, the DNA is TGCGCCAGCAGCTTGGAGGGGACAGGGGATTCACCCCTCCACTTT. Its protein is CASSLEGTGDSPLHF.

This clone showed up just a few times. The rearrangement uses TRBV19 and TRBJ2-7, with TRBD1 matching over 9 bases. Germline V gene data show CDR1 as LNHDA and CDR2 as SQIVND (reference sequence). With V trimmed by 10 bases and J by 5 bases, 6 bases remained unmatched. This CDR3 is built from 12 residues. The CDR3 sequence is CATGTGINEQYF. As DNA, the CDR3 is TGTGCCACTGGGACAGGGATCAACGAGCAGTACTTC.

Here the CDR3 reads CASSPLELGLGEGEQYF. The CDR3 DNA reads TGTGCCAGCTCACCACTCGAACTGGGACTAGGGGAGGGAGAGCAGTACTTC. This rearrangement joins TRBV18 to TRBJ2-7; 8 bases are shared with TRBD2. CDR3 length: 17 residues. The V gene end was trimmed by 1 base and the J gene end by 7 bases; junction bases not matched to a gene: 15. Germline CDR1 and CDR2: KGHSH and LQKENI. The full variable domain, rest sourced from reference TRBV18 and TRBJ2-7, is NAGVMQNPRHLVRRRGQEARLRCSPMKGHSHVYWYRQLPEEGLKFMVYLQKENIIDESGMPKERFSAEFPKEGPSILRIQQVVRGDSAAYFCASSPLELGLGEGEQYFGPGTRLTVT.

This sequence joins TRBV6-5 and TRBJ2-1; 11 positions match TRBD2. The CDR3 has 15 residues. CDR1 is MNHEY, CDR2 SVGAGI, per germline. V gave up 5 bases and J gave up 4 bases; unmatched junction bases: 4. The CDR3 DNA sequence: TGTGCCAGCAGTAAAACTAGCGGGAGTTACAATGAGCAGTTCTTC. It translates to CASSKTSGSYNEQFF.

The chain has TRBV6-5 and TRBJ2-3; 7 bases fit TRBD2. Germline values: CDR1 MNHEY, CDR2 SVGAGI. Trimming cost V 5 bases and J 6 bases; bases outside gene matches: 11. The length of the CDR3 is 15 residues. CDR3 in amino acids: CASSPWEGLGDTQYF. CDR3 nucleotide sequence: TGTGCCAGCAGTCCCTGGGAGGGCCTCGGGGATACGCAGTATTTT.

The chain recombines TRBV4-1 with TRBJ2-5, with 10 bases lining up with TRBD2. In germline, CDR1 is MGHRA, CDR2 YSYEKL. This CDR3 is built from 17 residues. V lost 0 bases to trimming and J lost 4 bases; unmatched junction nucleotides: 8. The CDR3 DNA sequence: TGCGCCAGCAGCCAAGATGAGCTAGCGGGAGTTGGAGAGACCCAGTACTTC. It specifies CASSQDELAGVGETQYF.

This chain connects TRBV7-9 to TRBJ1-2; 7 bases line up with TRBD1. V lost 4 bases and J lost 6; bases outside the gene matches: 2. The CDR3 consists of 12 residues. Germline CDR1 is SEHNR and CDR2 is FQNEAQ (reference sequence). CDR3 in amino acids: CASSSTGNGYTF. The DNA for the CDR3 is TGTGCCAGCAGCTCGACAGGGAATGGCTACACCTTC.

The chain uses TRBV11-2 and TRBJ2-5; D not certain. Germline CDR1 SGHAT, CDR2 FQNNGV. The CDR3 has 15 amino acids. V lost 4 bases, J lost 5 bases, and 17 bases lay in between. The CDR3 protein is CASSSGVSDGETQYF. The DNA for the CDR3 is TGTGCCAGCAGCTCAGGTGTATCAGACGGGGAGACCCAGTACTTC.

The sample holds one count of this clone. This rearrangement joins TRBV5-1 to TRBJ2-7, with D perhaps TRBD1 (6 bases). The CDR3 is made up of 14 amino acids. Trimming pared 0 bases from V and 3 bases from J, leaving 10 bases between. CDR1 SGHRS and CDR2 YFSETQ come from the germline V gene. CDR3 nucleotides: TGCGCCAGCAGCTTGGAGGGGGTAATCTACGAGCAGTACTTC. Protein: CASSLEGVIYEQYF.

The chain employs TRBV7-6 and TRBJ2-1; D might be TRBD2 (6 bases). CDR3 length: 15 amino acids. Germline V gives CDR1 SGHVS, CDR2 FNYEAQ. The V and J ends lost 1 base and 7 bases respectively, with 14 bases between them. The CDR3 coding sequence is TGTGCCAGCAGCTTAGACGGAGGGAGAGGGAATGAGCAGTTCTTC. Amino acids: CASSLDGGRGNEQFF. Full variable domain (missing parts from reference TRBV7-6 and TRBJ2-1): GAGVSQSPRYKVTKRGQDVALRCDPISGHVSLYWYRQALGQGPEFLTYFNYEAQQDKSGLPNDRFSAERPEGSISTLTIQRTEQRDSAMYRCASSLDGGRGNEQFFGPGTRLTVL.

This clone has more than one count but fewer than ten. The V gene is TRBV21-1, the J gene TRBJ1-4; TRBD1, the D gene given by the table, was not confirmed from the DNA. TRBV21-1 is classified as a pseudogene. This CDR3 has 18 residues. This CDR3 reads CASSKRGQVGAVDEKLFF. The CDR3 DNA sequence: TGTGCCAGCAGCAAAAGAGGACAGGTGGGCGCCGTCGATGAAAAACTGTTTTTT.